A single sample is the source of the 5 T cell receptor beta chains below, sequenced in a study of CD8 T cells and mutated HIV epitopes. These receptors have no known antigen. Single-cell cDNA was made by a method adapted from Smart-seq2 and MARS-Seq. Template-switch oligo forward primers paired with barcoded alpha- and beta-specific reverse primers in a nested PCR. Using its own MiXCR run on the single-cell sequencing reads, TCRdb lists one record per CDR3 protein. The table records 350 to 450 distinct CDR3 sequences, approximately 35% of them present only once. Peptide stimulation included anti-CD28 and anti-CD49d co-stimulation before sorting CD69+CD137+ CD8+ T cells. Identification of KY11-specific CD8+ T cells used peptide stimulation alone, without HLA class I tetramers. The sequencing here drew on CD8+ T cells from blood cultured with an adapted viral peptide, taken during chronic HIV-1 infection. Stated subset: CD69+CD137+ cells after adapted KY11 peptide stimulation. These receptor sequences come from a woman younger than 30 with HIV-1 infection.

The V call is TRBV7-3, the J call TRBJ1-1; D gene uncertain. This CDR3 has 13 residues. CDR1 is SGHTA, CDR2 FQGTGA, per germline. Trimming took 2 bases from V and 3 from J, leaving 7 bases between them. CDR3 coding DNA: TGTGCCAGCAGCTTAGAGGACCACACTGAAGCTTTCTTT. Encoded protein: CASSLEDHTEAFF.

This chain uses TRBV6-5 with TRBJ2-7; D possibly matches TRBD1 or TRBD2 (6 bases each). CDR3 length: 15 residues. Per the germline V gene, CDR1 is MNHEY and CDR2 is SVGAGI. The germline V and J ends were trimmed by 4 bases and 1 base, with 14 bases remaining between them. Written as DNA, the CDR3 is TGTGCCAGCAGTTTCCCCGAGGGGGGTTCCTACGAGCAGTACTTC. It translates to CASSFPEGGSYEQYF.

The rearrangement links TRBV12-5 to TRBJ1-1; D is ambiguous. The germline gives CDR1 LGHNT, CDR2 FRNRAP. V was clipped by 1 base and J by 2 bases, with 5 bases between them. This CDR3 comprises 13 residues. CDR3 residues: CASGLGANTEAFF. The DNA for the CDR3 is TGTGCTAGTGGTTTGGGGGCAAACACTGAAGCTTTCTTT.

This clonotype has more than one count but fewer than ten. The genes are TRBV6-5 and TRBJ1-2, with 7 bases that match TRBD1. There are 17 residues in the CDR3. Germline CDR1 and CDR2: MNHEY and SVGAGI. V gave up 5 bases and J gave up 0 bases; unmatched junction bases: 12. The CDR3 DNA reads as TGTGCCAGCAGTCAGGCCCCGGACAGGCTGCCTAACTATGGCTACACCTTC. Protein product: CASSQAPDRLPNYGYTF.

Concerning this clonotype itself: A far bigger clonotype differs at one base, so this is likely a read error. The chain uses TRBV5-1 and TRBJ2-5; D is unresolved. The J call may be in error: the DNA end matches TRBJ2-1 better. Germline V gene sequence: CDR1 SGHRS, CDR2 YFSETQ. This CDR3 spans 13 amino acids. This chain's CDR3 is CTSAQANYNEQFF. In DNA, the CDR3 is TGCACCAGCGCCCAGGCAAACTACAATGAGCAGTTCTTC.